This T cell receptor beta chain was observed in a study of T cell repertoires in cytomegalovirus infection. Overall study: Both a matching HLA type and CMV infection were indicated by public TCR beta signatures.

There are many counts of this clonotype. Its target is unknown. TCRdb passed the reads through MiXCR, listing each CDR3 protein once. The sample has about 400,000 distinct CDR3 sequences, about 32% seen once. The study, taken as a whole, reports: HLA-C-restricted TCR beta clonotypes specific for CMV led the ex vivo response.

This clonotype originated in a human donor in good health (CMV status not recorded). Some clones in this sample may be carry-over from other donors' samples. The specimen was cultured PBMCs, collected from culture after CMV antigen stimulation.

CDR3 bases: TGTGCCAGCAGCTTGGCCCTCTCCTGGGATACGCAGTATTTT. This gives the protein CASSLALSWDTQYF. The V call is TRBV5-6, the J call TRBJ2-3; D is unresolved. The CDR3 contains 14 residues. The V end lost 0 bases, the J end lost 6 bases, and 11 bases lay between the germline ends. Germline V gives CDR1 SGHDT, CDR2 YYEEEE.